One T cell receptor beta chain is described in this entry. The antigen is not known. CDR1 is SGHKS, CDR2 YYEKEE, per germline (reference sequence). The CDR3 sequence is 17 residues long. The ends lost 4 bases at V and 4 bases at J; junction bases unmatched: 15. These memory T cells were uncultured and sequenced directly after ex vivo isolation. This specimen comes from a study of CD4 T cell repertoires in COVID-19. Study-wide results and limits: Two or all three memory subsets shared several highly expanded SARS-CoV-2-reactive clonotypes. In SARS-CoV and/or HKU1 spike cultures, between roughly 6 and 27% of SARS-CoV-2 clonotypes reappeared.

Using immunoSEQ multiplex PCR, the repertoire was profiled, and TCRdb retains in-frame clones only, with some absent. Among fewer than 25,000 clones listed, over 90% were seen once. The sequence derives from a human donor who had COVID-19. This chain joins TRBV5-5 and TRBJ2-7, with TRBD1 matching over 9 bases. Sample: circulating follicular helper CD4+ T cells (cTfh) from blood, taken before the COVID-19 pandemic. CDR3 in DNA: TGTGCCAGCAGCAACAGGGGGCGTCCCCCCCGCGAATACGAGCAGTACTTC. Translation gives CASSNRGRPPREYEQYF.